Sequencing of this TCR beta chain was carried out in a study of CD8+CD57+ T cells in acquired aplastic anemia. Study summary: The sorted CD4+ and CD8+ cells yielded an average about 3.3 ug of DNA.

TCR beta VDJ and CDR3 were profiled, and genomic DNA was the template. Each CDR3 protein gets one entry after TCRdb re-called the reads with MiXCR. The table has 150,000 to 170,000 distinct CDR3 sequences, approximately 52% seen once. All patients picked for sequencing had shown, by flow cytometry, an expansion of CD8+CD57+ cells. The cohort consisted entirely of patients having severe acquired aplastic anemia. By the time of blood sampling, patients had still received no therapy. General study points: Sharing between patients and controls was observed for twenty-nine CD8+ CDR3 sequences.

Ten or more counts support this clonotype. As yet, its antigen is unknown. Sequencing was performed on sorted CD4+, CD8+, or CD8+CD57+ T cells (not recorded which) from PBMCs. The sequence derives from a human donor with aplastic anemia.

CDR3: CASSQDQASRNGYTF. The CDR3 nucleotides read TGCGCCAGCAGCCAAGATCAAGCCTCCAGAAATGGCTACACCTTC. The gene calls are TRBV4-1 and TRBJ1-2; D not resolved. The CDR3 has 15 residues. CDR1 and CDR2 (germline): MGHRA, YSYEKL. The V end was cut by 0 bases, the J end by 6 bases, with 14 bases between.